The 15 T cell receptor beta chains in this list originate from one sample, sequenced in a study of OX40 agonist ivuxolimab in advanced cancers. Measured with immunoSEQ multiplex PCR; TCRdb has only the in-frame clones, and not every one. Among about 82,000 clones, around 90% were seen once, and the ten largest hold over 2%. The sequencing here drew on CD4+ or CD8+ T cells sorted from blood, taken in a trial of the OX40 agonist ivuxolimab. The origin of the receptors is an adult with an advanced solid tumor such as melanoma, head and neck, liver or kidney cancer.

In this sample, this clone turned up a few times. V and J are TRBV27 and TRBJ1-5; the D gene is possibly TRBD1 (6 bases). The germline gives CDR1 MNHEY, CDR2 SMNVEV (reference sequence). The V end was cut by 6 bases, the J end by 4 bases, with 19 bases between. The CDR3 totals 16 residues. The CDR3 loop reads CASSFRDTRANQPQHF. The DNA of the CDR3 is TGTGCCAGCAGCTTCCGGGACACGCGGGCTAATCAGCCCCAGCATTTT.

The chain uses TRBV28 and TRBJ2-1; D perhaps matches TRBD2 (6 bases). V lost 5 bases to trimming and J lost 5 bases, with 19 bases between them. The germline V gene encodes CDR1 MDHEN and CDR2 SYDVKM. This CDR3 has 16 amino acids. CDR3 residues: CASSPMGGPGDNEQFF. The CDR3 coding sequence is TGTGCCAGCAGTCCCATGGGCGGTCCGGGGGACAATGAGCAGTTCTTC.

The CDR3 here is CASSYAGSPYEQYF. The CDR3 DNA reads TGTGCCAGCAGTTACGCAGGATCTCCCTACGAGCAGTACTTC. The chain links TRBV6-6 to TRBJ2-7; D is ambiguous. The CDR3 extends over 14 amino acids. The germline V and J ends were trimmed by 2 bases and 2 bases, with 10 bases remaining between them. In germline, CDR1 is MNHNY, CDR2 SVGAGI (reference sequence).

The rearrangement joins TRBV5-1 to TRBJ2-7, with D tentatively TRBD2 (6 bases). The germline V and J ends were trimmed by 4 bases and 6 bases, with 14 bases remaining between them. The CDR3 runs to 13 residues. CDR1 and CDR2 (germline): SGHRS, YFSETQ. Here the CDR3 DNA reads TGCGCCAGCAGCCCAACCGGAGGGGTCGAGCAGTACTTC. Its translation is CASSPTGGVEQYF.

V is TRBV5-1 and J is TRBJ2-2; 11 bases fit TRBD2. The trim removed 4 bases at V and 5 bases at J, leaving 7 bases unmatched. The length of the CDR3 is 16 residues. Germline-derived CDR1 and CDR2 are SGHRS and YFSETQ. The chain's CDR3 is CASSAGLAVATGELFF. The CDR3, as DNA: TGCGCCAGCAGCGCGGGACTAGCGGTGGCAACCGGGGAGCTGTTTTTT. Using reference TRBV5-1 and TRBJ2-2 for the parts outside the CDR3, the full variable domain is KAGVTQTPRYLIKTRGQQVTLSCSPISGHRSVSWYQQTPGQGLQFLFEYFSETQRNKGNFPGRFSGRQFSNSRSEMNVSTLELGDSALYLCASSAGLAVATGELFFGEGSRLTVL.

V usage is TRBV6-1 and J usage is TRBJ1-3; D call uncertain. With 0 bases removed from V and 8 bases from J, the gap between germline ends came to 14 bases. Germline loops: CDR1 MNHNS, CDR2 SASEGT. The CDR3 runs to 15 residues. The CDR3 is CASSEASHRADTIYF. The CDR3 bases are TGTGCCAGCAGTGAAGCAAGTCATAGAGCGGACACCATATATTTT.

This chain's CDR3 is CASSSTGTRTYNEQFF. The DNA for the CDR3 is TGTGCCAGCAGCTCCACAGGGACCAGAACCTACAATGAGCAGTTCTTC. The V gene is TRBV6-6, the J gene TRBJ2-1, with D perhaps TRBD1 (6 bases). Germline V gene lookup returns CDR1 MNHNY and CDR2 SVGAGI (reference sequence). This CDR3 contains 16 residues. Trimming shortened V by 6 bases and J by 2 bases, and 17 bases separated the two germline ends.

The CDR3 DNA reads TGTGCCAGCGGGACACTAGCGGACGAGCAGTACTTC. Translation gives CASGTLADEQYF. This sequence joins TRBV7-2 and TRBJ2-7; TRBD2 matches 8 bases. V was clipped by 8 bases and J by 5 bases; unmatched bases: 5. Germline V CDR1 and CDR2: SGHTA, FQGNSA. This CDR3 spans 12 amino acids.

V and J are TRBV2 and TRBJ1-5; TRBD1 aligns across 9 bases. With 6 bases clipped from V and 5 bases from J, the junction kept 11 bases outside the gene matches. The germline V gene encodes CDR1 SNHLY and CDR2 FYNNEI. This CDR3 contains 16 residues. CDR3 amino acids: CASSRNPGQGDQPQHF. CDR3 DNA sequence: TGTGCCAGCAGCAGGAATCCGGGACAGGGAGATCAGCCCCAGCATTTT.

The chain employs TRBV6-5 and TRBJ1-3; D gene ambiguous. Germline CDR1 reads MNHEY; CDR2 reads SVGAGI. The ends were cut back, 6 bases at V and 4 bases at J, with 16 bases in the middle. The CDR3 has 15 amino acids. CDR3: CASSDASAQGNTIYF. The CDR3 DNA reads as TGTGCCAGCAGCGATGCGTCGGCTCAGGGAAACACCATATATTTT.

The chain joins TRBV28 to TRBJ1-5; D is unclear. Per the germline V gene, CDR1 is MDHEN and CDR2 is SYDVKM. V lost 8 bases and J lost 7, with 18 bases in between. The CDR3 totals 14 residues. The CDR3 bases are TGTGCCAGCCGCGTAGAGGCAGGAGGACAGCCCCAGCATTTT. Translated: CASRVEAGGQPQHF. Together with reference TRBV28 and TRBJ1-5, the CDR3 gives the full variable domain: DVKVTQSSRYLVKRTGEKVFLECVQDMDHENMFWYRQDPGLGLRLIYFSYDVKMKEKGDIPEGYSVSREKKERFSLILESASTNQTSMYLCASRVEAGGQPQHFGDGTRLSIL.

V and J are TRBV30 and TRBJ2-5; TRBD1 agrees at 7 bases. CDR3 size: 14 residues. CDR1 and CDR2 from the germline V gene are GTSNPN and SVGIG (reference sequence). Trimming at V came to 2 bases and at J to 5 bases, leaving 8 bases not matched to a gene. CDR3 nucleotide sequence: TGTGCCTGGAGTCAAAAGACAGGGTACGAGACCCAGTACTTC. Its protein product is CAWSQKTGYETQYF.

V and J are TRBV28 and TRBJ2-1; 7 positions agree with TRBD1. The CDR3 has 15 residues. With 2 bases clipped from V and 2 bases from J, the junction kept 3 bases outside the gene matches. CDR1 and CDR2 from the germline V gene are MDHEN and SYDVKM. The DNA of the CDR3 is TGTGCCAGCAGTTTAACAGGGGTGACCTACAATGAGCAGTTCTTC. Translation gives CASSLTGVTYNEQFF.

V gene TRBV27 combines with J gene TRBJ2-7, with D possibly TRBD1 on 6 matching bases. The CDR3 runs to 13 residues. The germline CDR1 and CDR2 sequences are MNHEY and SMNVEV (reference sequence). V was shortened by 4 bases and J by 2 bases, with 9 bases between the two germline ends. CDR3 nucleotides: TGTGCCAGCAGTTCCCAGGGGCCCTACGAGCAGTACTTC. Translating it yields CASSSQGPYEQYF.

The chain uses TRBV6-1 and TRBJ2-3; weak D call: TRBD2 (5 bases). The length of the CDR3 is 14 residues. V dropped 0 bases and J dropped 4 bases, with 8 bases sitting between them. Germline-derived CDR1 and CDR2 are MNHNS and SASEGT. CDR3 sequence (DNA): TGTGCCAGCAGTGAAGCGCGGGTGGCAGATACGCAGTATTTT. It codes for CASSEARVADTQYF.